This entry concerns a single T cell receptor (beta chain). Its specificity is unknown. Clones were read by immunoSEQ multiplex PCR, and TCRdb kept only the in-frame ones, dropping some. The sample carries roughly 120,000 clones, 87% recorded once. The data are from a study of T cell responses to AZD1222 COVID-19 vaccine. Study-wide background: Second-dose intervals near 4 or 12 weeks were combined.

In germline, CDR1 is MNHEY, CDR2 SMNVEV (reference sequence). This CDR3 comprises 16 residues. V was pared by 3 bases and J by 0 bases, with 13 bases between. Broader study findings: Regions 160-218 and 743-854 held dominance among vaccine-associated CD4 TCRs, which spanned spike. Females made up more of the donors, who were largely white British, and clonal diversity may have come out too low. Per reports, nearly half of all spike-specific TCRs target regions that are unmutated in variants.

This sequence joins TRBV27 and TRBJ2-3; D possibly corresponds to TRBD2 (5 bases). Sequenced material: peripheral blood, taken on day 0 of AZD1222 vaccination. This clonotype was obtained from an adult in good health. The CDR3 region is CASSFFSGGSTDTQYF. DNA of the CDR3: TGTGCCAGCAGTTTCTTCAGCGGAGGTAGCACAGATACGCAGTATTTT.